Included here is one TCR beta chain sequence, with context. Antigen specificity is unknown. These data belong to a study of cytomegalovirus exposure and HLA in healthy donors. Study conclusions and caveats: Indistinguishable V segments, including TRBV6-2 and TRBV6-3, were excluded. The study labeled 164 TCR beta chains cytomegalovirus-associated. Presence/absence analyses rested on an assumption that sequencing depth was roughly uniform across donors.

The PCR contained 60 Vbeta and 13 Jbeta primers. In the original workflow: In a later analysis, some 10 million of approximately 80 million unique beta chains occurred in at least two donors. Only in-frame clones appear in the TCRdb table, and some are missing; sequencing was by immunoSEQ multiplex PCR. V and J calls and clone size are copied from that table; D and trimming were computed from the DNA. Of about 120,000 clones detected, roughly 80% appear once; the ten largest clones hold 20% to 25%. This CDR3 has 17 residues. Trimming took 1 base from V and 1 from J; bases not matched to a gene: 5. The V gene's germline CDR1 is SGHVS and CDR2 FNYEAQ.

Sequencing input: PBMCs. The V call is TRBV7-6, the J call TRBJ2-7; TRBD1 agrees at 12 bases. The TCR was taken from a man aged 25 to 40 in good health and CMV-seropositive. For the CDR3, the DNA is TGTGCCAGCAGCTTAGGCCCGGGACAGGGGGCTTCCTACGAGCAGTACTTC. This gives the protein CASSLGPGQGASYEQYF.